This T cell receptor beta chain was found in a study of Graves' ophthalmopathy and Graves' hyperthyroidism. Study context: Peripheral blood (taken before any treatment) was collected at initial diagnosis.

This clonotype was picked up many times. The antigen is not known. RNA transcripts were the template, and TCR beta CDR3 regions were amplified from them. HTBI-primed first-round RT-PCR preceded second-round multiplex PCR. Via MiXCR, TCRdb re-called the multiplex PCR reads, giving one row per CDR3 protein. Of about 400,000 distinct CDR3 sequences in the sample, around 20% were seen once. Diagnostic conclusions were grounded in clinical symptoms, serum thyroxine, TRAb, thyroid ultrasound and orbital computed tomography. J was trimmed by 10 bases and V by 4 bases; bases with no gene match: 13. The length of the CDR3 is 15 residues. The study's findings and limits: Most expanded thyroid clonotypes above 0.001 frequency also appeared in blood.

The origin of this receptor is a woman aged 18-29 years with Graves' ophthalmopathy. The sequencing input was peripheral blood. The rearrangement joins TRBV12-3 or TRBV12-4 to TRBJ1-1; 9 nucleotides match TRBD1. For the CDR3, the DNA is TGTGCCAGCAGTTCGGGACAGGGTTTTATTTTCCGAGCTTTCTTT. It is translated as CASSSGQGFIFRAFF.